This TCR beta chain was obtained from a study of cytomegalovirus exposure and HLA in healthy donors. On this clone: Its matching antigen is unknown.

A multiplex PCR was run with 60 Vbeta primers and 13 Jbeta primers. Method: immunoSEQ multiplex PCR; TCRdb's copy keeps in-frame clones and lacks some. The sample comprises about 270,000 clones, roughly 70% of which are singletons, and over 2% rests with the top ten. Overall study results and limits: The investigators catalogued 150 or so TCR beta chains as cytomegalovirus-associated.

This CDR3 has 13 amino acids. Germline V CDR1 and CDR2: MDHEN, SYDVKM. Trimming took 5 bases from V and 2 from J, leaving 10 bases between them. The V and J genes are TRBV28 and TRBJ2-7; D may be TRBD1 (6 bases). The TCR comes from a female donor in good health and CMV-seronegative. Source material: PBMCs. CDR3 protein: CASSGQSPYEQYF. The CDR3 coding sequence is TGTGCCAGCAGTGGACAGTCCCCCTACGAGCAGTACTTC.